This T cell receptor beta chain came from a study of blood T cell repertoires in COVID-19 (dated by TCRdb to 2020 to 2022). Concerning the study at large: Samples from collaborators originated in the United States, Italy and Spain and spanned both the acute and convalescent phases of COVID-19. The material from the prospective study consisted of cDNA or gDNA derived from T cells, B-cell-depleted T cells, or PBMCs. Where available, HLA class I and class II types were taken from metadata supplied by the sample provider and were not determined by assay-based typing. Nearly every sample came with metadata listing a de-identified subject ID, COVID-19 status, age in years and sex. The repertoires were released in a freely available public database intended as a resource for research on the immune response to SARS-CoV-2. Subjects who had been exposed to COVID-19, were actively infected with it, or had recovered from it provided the deeply sampled blood TCRbeta repertoires that made up the dataset. The samples were drawn from the first 160 participants of the ongoing ImmuneRACE study and from 950 to 1,500 subjects provided by 6 global collaborators. Results the study describes overall, beyond this receptor: Clinical and demographic metadata were provided uncurated, with the amount varying by source and participant.

TCRbeta CDR3 regions were amplified from genomic DNA by means of the immunoSEQ Assay, a bias-controlled multiplex PCR. Per the original workflow: The number of nucleated cells in each sample was estimated by amplification of reference gene primers within the assay. Sequence reads were collapsed and filtered to measure the absolute abundance of every unique TCRbeta CDR3 rearrangement. Productive Simpson clonality was computed per sample as the square root of Simpson's diversity index over productive rearrangements. TCRdb retrieved this table from immuneACCESS and kept in-frame rearrangements only. Not all clones are present; in checked studies, unresolved V genes account for under half, and no reason is known for the remainder. V and J calls and clone size follow that table, whereas D and trimming were derived from the DNA. The sample table lists 200,000 to 250,000 clones, around 80% of them with a count of one. The ten largest clones add up to 1.5% to 2% of the sample.

Each collaborating institution followed its own protocols to collect whole blood in K2EDTA tubes. For TCRbeta analysis, collaborators shipped samples in one of three forms: frozen whole blood, isolated PBMCs, or DNA extracted from either of those sample types. As to this clone: What antigen it recognizes has not been identified. No much larger clonotype is one base removed from it; base qualities were not supplied.

The sequencing input was peripheral blood. The clonotype comes from a woman of 80 years or more with acute or convalescent COVID-19.

Here the CDR3 is given as CASNDELEQFF. The bases are TGTGCCAGCAATGATGAGCTAGAGCAGTTCTTC. The chain is made from TRBV28 and TRBJ2-1; a confident D gene designation cannot be given. The CDR3 goes from the cysteine to the phenylalanine over 11 residues. The only DNA kept is the CDR3, 33 bases in frame from the first base. Taken from the germline V gene, the CDR1 and CDR2 loops are MDHEN and SYDVKM. Deletion took 7 bases off V and 10 bases off J, with a span of 11 bases between the germline ends. The CDR3 plus the reference TRBV28 and TRBJ2-1 genes for the other parts give the full variable domain: DVKVTQSSRYLVKRTGEKVFLECVQDMDHENMFWYRQDPGLGLRLIYFSYDVKMKEKGDIPEGYSVSREKKERFSLILESASTNQTSMYLCASNDELEQFFGPGTRLTVL.